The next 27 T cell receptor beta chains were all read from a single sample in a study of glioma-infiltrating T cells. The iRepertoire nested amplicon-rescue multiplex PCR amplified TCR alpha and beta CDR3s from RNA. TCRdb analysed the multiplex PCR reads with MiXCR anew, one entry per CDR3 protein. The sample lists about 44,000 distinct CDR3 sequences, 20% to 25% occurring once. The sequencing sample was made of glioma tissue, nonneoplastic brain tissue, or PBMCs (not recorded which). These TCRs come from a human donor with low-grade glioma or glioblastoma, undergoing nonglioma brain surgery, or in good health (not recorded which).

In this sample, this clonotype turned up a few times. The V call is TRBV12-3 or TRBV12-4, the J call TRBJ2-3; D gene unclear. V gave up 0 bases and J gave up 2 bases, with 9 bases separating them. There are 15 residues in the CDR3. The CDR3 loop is CASSLAQSPTDTQYF. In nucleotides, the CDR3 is TGTGCCAGCAGTTTAGCGCAGTCCCCCACAGATACGCAGTATTTT.

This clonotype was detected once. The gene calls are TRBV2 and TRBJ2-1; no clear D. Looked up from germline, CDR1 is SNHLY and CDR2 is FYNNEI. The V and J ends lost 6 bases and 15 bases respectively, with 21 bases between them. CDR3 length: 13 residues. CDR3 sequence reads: CASRDQAYNKRFF. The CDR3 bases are TGTGCCAGCAGAGACCAAGCCTACAATAAGCGGTTCTTC.

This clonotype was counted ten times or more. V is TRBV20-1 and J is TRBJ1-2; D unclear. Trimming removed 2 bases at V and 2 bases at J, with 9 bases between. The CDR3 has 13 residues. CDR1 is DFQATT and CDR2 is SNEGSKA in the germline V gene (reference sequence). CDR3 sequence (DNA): TGCAGTGCTAGACTCGAGGAGAACTATGGCTACACCTTC. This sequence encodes CSARLEENYGYTF.

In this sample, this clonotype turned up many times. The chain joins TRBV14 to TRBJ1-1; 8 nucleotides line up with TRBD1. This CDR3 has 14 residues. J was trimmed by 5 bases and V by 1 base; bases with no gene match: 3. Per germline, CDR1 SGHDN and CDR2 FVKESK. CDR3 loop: CASSQGQGATEAFF. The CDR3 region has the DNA TGTGCCAGCAGCCAAGGGCAGGGGGCGACTGAAGCTTTCTTT.

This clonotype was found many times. This chain's CDR3 is CATSDRTSGGDTQYF. The CDR3 DNA reads as TGTGCCACCAGTGACCGGACTAGCGGTGGAGATACGCAGTATTTT. This sequence joins TRBV24-1 and TRBJ2-3; the match to TRBD2 covers 10 bases. The CDR3 is 15 residues long. The J segment lost 5 bases and the V segment lost 4 bases, leaving 5 bases of the junction unmatched. Germline assignment: CDR1 KGHDR and CDR2 SFDVKD.

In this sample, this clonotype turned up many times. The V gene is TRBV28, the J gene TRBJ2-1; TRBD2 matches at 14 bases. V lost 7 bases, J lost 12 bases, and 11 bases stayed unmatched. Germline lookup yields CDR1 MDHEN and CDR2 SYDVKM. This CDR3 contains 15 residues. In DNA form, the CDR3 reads TGTGCCAGCATTTCCGGGACTAGCGGGAGAAGGGGGCAGTTCTTC. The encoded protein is CASISGTSGRRGQFF.

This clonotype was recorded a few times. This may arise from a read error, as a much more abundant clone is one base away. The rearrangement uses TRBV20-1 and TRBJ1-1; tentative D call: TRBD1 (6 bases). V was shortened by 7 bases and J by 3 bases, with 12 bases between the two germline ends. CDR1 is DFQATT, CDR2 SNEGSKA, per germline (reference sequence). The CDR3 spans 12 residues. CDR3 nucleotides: TGCAGTGTTAGGGAGGGGGACACTGAAGCTTTCTTT. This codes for CSVREGDTEAFF.

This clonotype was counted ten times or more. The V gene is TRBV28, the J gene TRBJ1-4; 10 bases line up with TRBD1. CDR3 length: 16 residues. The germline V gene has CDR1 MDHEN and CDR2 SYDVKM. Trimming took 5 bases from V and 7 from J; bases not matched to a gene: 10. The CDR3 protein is CASSPQRGQGIEKLFF. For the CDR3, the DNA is TGTGCCAGCAGTCCCCAGAGGGGACAGGGGATTGAAAAACTGTTTTTT.

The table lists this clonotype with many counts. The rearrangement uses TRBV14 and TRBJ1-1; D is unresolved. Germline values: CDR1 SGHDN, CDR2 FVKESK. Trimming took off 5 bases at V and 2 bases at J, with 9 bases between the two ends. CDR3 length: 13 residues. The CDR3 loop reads CASSTQRNTEAFF. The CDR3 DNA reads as TGTGCCAGCAGCACACAGAGAAACACTGAAGCTTTCTTT.

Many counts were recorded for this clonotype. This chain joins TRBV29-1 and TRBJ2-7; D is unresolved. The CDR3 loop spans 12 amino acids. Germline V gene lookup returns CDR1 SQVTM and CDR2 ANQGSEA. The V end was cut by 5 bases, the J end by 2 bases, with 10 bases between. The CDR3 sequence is CSVRWATYEQYF. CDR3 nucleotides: TGCAGCGTTCGTTGGGCTACCTACGAGCAGTACTTC.

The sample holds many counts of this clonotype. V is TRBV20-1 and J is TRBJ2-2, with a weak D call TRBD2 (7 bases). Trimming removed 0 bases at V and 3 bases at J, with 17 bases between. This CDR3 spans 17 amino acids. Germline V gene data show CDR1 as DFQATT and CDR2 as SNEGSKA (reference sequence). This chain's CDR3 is CSARDPTEGGDTGELFF. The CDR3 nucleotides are TGCAGTGCTAGAGATCCAACGGAAGGGGGGGACACCGGGGAGCTGTTTTTT.

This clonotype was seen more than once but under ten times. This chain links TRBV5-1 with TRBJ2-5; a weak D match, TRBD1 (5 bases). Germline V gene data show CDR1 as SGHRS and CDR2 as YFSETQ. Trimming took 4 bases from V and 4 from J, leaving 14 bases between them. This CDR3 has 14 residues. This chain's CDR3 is CASSEGQQAETQYF. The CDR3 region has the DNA TGCGCCAGCAGCGAAGGACAACAGGCAGAGACCCAGTACTTC. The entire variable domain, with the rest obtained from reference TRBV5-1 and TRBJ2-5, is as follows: KAGVTQTPRYLIKTRGQQVTLSCSPISGHRSVSWYQQTPGQGLQFLFEYFSETQRNKGNFPGRFSGRQFSNSRSEMNVSTLELGDSALYLCASSEGQQAETQYFGPGTRLLVL.

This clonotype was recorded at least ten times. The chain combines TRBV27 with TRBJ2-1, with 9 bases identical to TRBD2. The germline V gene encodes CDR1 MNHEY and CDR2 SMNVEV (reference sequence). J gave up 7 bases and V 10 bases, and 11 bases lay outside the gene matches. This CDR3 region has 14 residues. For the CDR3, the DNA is TGTGCCACCTCCCAAAAAGCGGGGGGTAATGAGCAGTTCTTC. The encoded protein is CATSQKAGGNEQFF.

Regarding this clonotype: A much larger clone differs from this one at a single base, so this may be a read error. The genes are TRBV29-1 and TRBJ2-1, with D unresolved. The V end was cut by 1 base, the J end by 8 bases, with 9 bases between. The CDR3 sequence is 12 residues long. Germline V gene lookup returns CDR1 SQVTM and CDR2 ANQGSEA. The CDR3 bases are TGCAGCGTTGAAGGAGAGATCCATGAGCAGTTCTTC. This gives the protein CSVEGEIHEQFF.

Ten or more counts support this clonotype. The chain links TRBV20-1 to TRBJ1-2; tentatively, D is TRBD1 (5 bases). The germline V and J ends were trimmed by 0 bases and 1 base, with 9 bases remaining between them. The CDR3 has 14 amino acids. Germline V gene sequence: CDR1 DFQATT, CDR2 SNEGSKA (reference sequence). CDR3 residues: CSARDRGLNYGYTF. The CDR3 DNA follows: TGCAGTGCTAGAGACCGGGGCCTTAACTATGGCTACACCTTC.

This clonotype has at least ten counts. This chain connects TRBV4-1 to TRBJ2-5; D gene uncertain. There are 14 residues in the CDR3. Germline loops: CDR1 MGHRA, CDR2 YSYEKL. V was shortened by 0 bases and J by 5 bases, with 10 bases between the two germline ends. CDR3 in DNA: TGCGCCAGCAGCCAAGAAGAAGCCAGGGAGACCCAGTACTTC. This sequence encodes CASSQEEARETQYF.

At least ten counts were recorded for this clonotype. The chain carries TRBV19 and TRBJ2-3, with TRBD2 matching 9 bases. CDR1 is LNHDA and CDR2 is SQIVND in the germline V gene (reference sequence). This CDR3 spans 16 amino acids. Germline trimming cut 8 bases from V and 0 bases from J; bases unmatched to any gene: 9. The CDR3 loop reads CASGLAAGGSTDTQYF. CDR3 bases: TGTGCCAGTGGACTTGCAGCGGGAGGTAGCACAGATACGCAGTATTTT.

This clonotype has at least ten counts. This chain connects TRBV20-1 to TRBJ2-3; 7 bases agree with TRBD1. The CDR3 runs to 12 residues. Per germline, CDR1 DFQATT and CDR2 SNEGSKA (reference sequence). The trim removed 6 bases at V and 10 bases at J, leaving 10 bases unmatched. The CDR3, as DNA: TGCAGTGCACACGACAGGGTGGGACCGCAGTATTTT. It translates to CSAHDRVGPQYF.

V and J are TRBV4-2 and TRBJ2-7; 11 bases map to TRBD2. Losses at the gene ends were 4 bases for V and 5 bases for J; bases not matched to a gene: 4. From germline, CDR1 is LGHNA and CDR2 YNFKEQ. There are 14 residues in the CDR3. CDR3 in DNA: TGTGCCAGCAGCCCACTAGCGGGAGAGAACGAGCAGTACTTC. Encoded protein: CASSPLAGENEQYF.

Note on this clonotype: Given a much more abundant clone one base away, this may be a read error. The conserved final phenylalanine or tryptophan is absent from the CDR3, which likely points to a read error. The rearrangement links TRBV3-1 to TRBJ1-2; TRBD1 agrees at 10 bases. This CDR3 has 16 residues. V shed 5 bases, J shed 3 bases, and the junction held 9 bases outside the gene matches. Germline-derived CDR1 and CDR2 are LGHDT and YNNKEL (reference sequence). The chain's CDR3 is CASSEPLGQGYYGYTL. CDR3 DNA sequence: TGTGCCAGCAGCGAACCCCTGGGACAGGGGTACTATGGCTACACCCTC.

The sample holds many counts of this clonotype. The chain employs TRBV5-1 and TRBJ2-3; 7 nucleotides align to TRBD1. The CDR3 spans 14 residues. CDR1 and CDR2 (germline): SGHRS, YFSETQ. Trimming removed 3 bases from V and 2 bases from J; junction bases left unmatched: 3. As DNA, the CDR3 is TGCGCCAGCAGCTCGGGACAGTTCACAGATACGCAGTATTTT. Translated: CASSSGQFTDTQYF.

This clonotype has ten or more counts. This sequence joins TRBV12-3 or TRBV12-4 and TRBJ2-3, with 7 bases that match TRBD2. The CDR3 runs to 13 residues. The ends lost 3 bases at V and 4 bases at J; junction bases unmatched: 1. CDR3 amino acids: CASSFAGADTQYF. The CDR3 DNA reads TGTGCCAGCAGTTTCGCGGGGGCAGATACGCAGTATTTT.

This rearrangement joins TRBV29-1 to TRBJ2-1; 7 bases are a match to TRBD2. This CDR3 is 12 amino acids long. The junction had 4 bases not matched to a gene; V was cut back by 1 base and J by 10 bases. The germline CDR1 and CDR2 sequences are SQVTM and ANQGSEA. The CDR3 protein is CSVEAGAGEQFF. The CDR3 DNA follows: TGCAGCGTTGAAGCGGGAGCGGGGGAGCAGTTCTTC.

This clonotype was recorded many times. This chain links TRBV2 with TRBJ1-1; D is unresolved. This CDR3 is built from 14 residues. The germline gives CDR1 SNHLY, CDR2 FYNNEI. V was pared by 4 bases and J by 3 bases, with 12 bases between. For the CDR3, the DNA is TGTGCCAGCAGTGGAACCCGACGTTACACTGAAGCTTTCTTT. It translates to CASSGTRRYTEAFF.

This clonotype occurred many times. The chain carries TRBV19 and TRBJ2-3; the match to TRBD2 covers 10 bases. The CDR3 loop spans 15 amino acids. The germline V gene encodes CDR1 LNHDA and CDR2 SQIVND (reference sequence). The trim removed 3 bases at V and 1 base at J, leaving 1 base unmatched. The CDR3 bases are TGTGCCAGTAGTATCCTAGCGGGGGGCACAGATACGCAGTATTTT. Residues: CASSILAGGTDTQYF.

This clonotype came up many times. The CDR3 protein is CATSDGGNQPQHF. DNA of the CDR3: TGTGCCACCAGTGACGGCGGCAATCAGCCCCAGCATTTT. The gene calls are TRBV24-1 and TRBJ1-5; D unresolved. In germline, CDR1 is KGHDR, CDR2 SFDVKD. V lost 4 bases and J lost 2, with 5 bases in between. This CDR3 region has 13 residues.

Here the CDR3 DNA reads TGTGCCAGCAGTGAGGACAGGAACACTGAAGCTTTCTTT. Translating gives CASSEDRNTEAFF. This chain uses TRBV6-5 with TRBJ1-1; D may be TRBD1 (6 bases). Germline lookup yields CDR1 MNHEY and CDR2 SVGAGI. The CDR3 covers 13 residues. Trimming took off 5 bases at V and 1 base at J, with 8 bases between the two ends.